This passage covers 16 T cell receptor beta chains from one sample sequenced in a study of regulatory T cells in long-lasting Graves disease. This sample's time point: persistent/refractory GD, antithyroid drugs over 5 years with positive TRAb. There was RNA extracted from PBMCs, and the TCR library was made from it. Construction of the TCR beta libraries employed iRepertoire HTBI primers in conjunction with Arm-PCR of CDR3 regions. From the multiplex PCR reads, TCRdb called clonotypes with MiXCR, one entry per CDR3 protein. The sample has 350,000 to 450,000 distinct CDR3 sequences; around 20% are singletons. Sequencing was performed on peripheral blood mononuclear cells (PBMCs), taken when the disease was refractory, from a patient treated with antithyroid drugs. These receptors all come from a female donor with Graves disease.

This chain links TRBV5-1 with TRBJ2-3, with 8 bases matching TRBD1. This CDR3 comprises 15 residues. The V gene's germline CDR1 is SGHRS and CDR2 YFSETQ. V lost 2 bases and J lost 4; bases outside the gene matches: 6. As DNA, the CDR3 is TGCGCCAGCAGCTTCGGACAGGGATCATCAGATACGCAGTATTTT. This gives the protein CASSFGQGSSDTQYF.

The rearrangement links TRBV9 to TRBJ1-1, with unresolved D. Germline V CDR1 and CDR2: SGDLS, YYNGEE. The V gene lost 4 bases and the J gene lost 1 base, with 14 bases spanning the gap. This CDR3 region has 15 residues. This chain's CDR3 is CASSPTPIANTEAFF. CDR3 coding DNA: TGTGCCAGCAGCCCCACCCCGATCGCGAACACTGAAGCTTTCTTT.

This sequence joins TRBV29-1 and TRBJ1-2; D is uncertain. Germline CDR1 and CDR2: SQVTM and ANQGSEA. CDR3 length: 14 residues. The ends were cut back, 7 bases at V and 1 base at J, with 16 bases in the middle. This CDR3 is CSASQSLNNYGYTF. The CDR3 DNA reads TGCAGCGCCTCACAGAGCCTTAATAACTATGGCTACACCTTC.

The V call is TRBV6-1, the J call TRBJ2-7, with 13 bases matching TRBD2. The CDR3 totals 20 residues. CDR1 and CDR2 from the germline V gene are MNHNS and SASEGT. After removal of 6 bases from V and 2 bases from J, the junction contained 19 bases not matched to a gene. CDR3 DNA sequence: TGTGCCAGCAGGGACAGGTGGAGTACTAGCGGGAGGGCCGGGCCCTACGAGCAGTACTTC. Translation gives CASRDRWSTSGRAGPYEQYF.

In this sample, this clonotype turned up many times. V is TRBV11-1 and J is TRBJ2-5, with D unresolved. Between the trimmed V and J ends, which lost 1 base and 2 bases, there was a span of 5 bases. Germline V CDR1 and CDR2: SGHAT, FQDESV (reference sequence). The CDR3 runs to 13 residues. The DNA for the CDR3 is TGTGCCAGCAGCTTAGTCATTCAAGAGACCCAGTACTTC. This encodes CASSLVIQETQYF.

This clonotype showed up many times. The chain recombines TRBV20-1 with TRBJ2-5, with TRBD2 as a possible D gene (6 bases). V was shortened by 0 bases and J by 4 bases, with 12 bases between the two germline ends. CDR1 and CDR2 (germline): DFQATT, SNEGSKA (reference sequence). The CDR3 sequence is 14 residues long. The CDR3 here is CSAREGGDVETQYF. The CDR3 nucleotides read TGCAGTGCTAGAGAGGGGGGAGACGTAGAGACCCAGTACTTC.

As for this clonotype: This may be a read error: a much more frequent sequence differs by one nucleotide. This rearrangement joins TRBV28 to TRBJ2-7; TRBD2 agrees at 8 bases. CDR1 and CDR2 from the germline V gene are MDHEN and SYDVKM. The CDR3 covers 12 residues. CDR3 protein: CASSSPGTSFPV. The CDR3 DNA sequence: TGTGCCAGCAGTTCGCCCGGGACTAGTTTTCCGGTC.

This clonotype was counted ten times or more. The CDR3 DNA sequence: TGTGCCAGCAGTTATCACAGAAACTATGGCTACACCTTC. Encoded protein: CASSYHRNYGYTF. This chain uses TRBV6-2 or TRBV6-3 with TRBJ1-2; D unresolved. CDR1 and CDR2 from the germline V gene are MNHEY and SVGEGT. The V end lost 3 bases, the J end lost 2 bases, and 7 bases lay between the germline ends. The CDR3 spans 13 residues.

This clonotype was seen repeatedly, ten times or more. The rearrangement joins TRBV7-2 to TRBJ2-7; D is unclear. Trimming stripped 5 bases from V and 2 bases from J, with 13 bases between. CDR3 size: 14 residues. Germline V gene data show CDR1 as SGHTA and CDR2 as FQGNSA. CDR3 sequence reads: CASSEQTVTYEQYF. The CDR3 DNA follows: TGTGCCAGCAGCGAGCAGACGGTAACCTACGAGCAGTACTTC.

The CDR3 coding sequence is TGTGCCAGCAGTGACCCCGACAGGGAAGTTTCTGAAGCTTTCTTT. Amino acids: CASSDPDREVSEAFF. J is TRBJ1-1 and V is TRBV6-2 or TRBV6-3, with 7 bases that match TRBD1. V lost 5 bases, J lost 6 bases, and 12 bases stayed unmatched. Germline lookup yields CDR1 MNHEY and CDR2 SVGEGT. The CDR3 has 15 residues.

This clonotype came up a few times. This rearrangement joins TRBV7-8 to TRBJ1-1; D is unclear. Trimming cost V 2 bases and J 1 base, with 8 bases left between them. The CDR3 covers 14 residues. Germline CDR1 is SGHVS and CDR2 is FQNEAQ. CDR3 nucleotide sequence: TGTGCCAGCAGCTTAACACCGGCGAACACTGAAGCTTTCTTT. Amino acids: CASSLTPANTEAFF.

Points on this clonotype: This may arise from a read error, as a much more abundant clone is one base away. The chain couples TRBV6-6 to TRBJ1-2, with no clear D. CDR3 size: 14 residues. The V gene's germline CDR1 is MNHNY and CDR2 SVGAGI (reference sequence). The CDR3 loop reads CASSYSISGYGYIF. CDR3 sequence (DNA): TGTGCCAGCAGTTACTCGATTTCCGGCTATGGCTACATCTTC.

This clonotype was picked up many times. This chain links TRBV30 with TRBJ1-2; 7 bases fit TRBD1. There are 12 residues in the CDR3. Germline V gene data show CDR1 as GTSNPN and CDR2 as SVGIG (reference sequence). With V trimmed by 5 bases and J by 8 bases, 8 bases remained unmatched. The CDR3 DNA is TGTGCCTGGGAACAGGGGTCGCGAGGCTACACCTTC. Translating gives CAWEQGSRGYTF.

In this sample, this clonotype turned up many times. CDR3 protein: CASSLKGQTVNTEAFF. DNA of the CDR3: TGTGCCAGCAGCTTAAAGGGTCAGACAGTGAACACTGAAGCTTTCTTT. The V gene is TRBV7-2, the J gene TRBJ1-1; weak D call: TRBD1 (5 bases). The CDR3 is 16 amino acids. Trimming removed 2 bases from V and 0 bases from J, with 13 bases in between. In germline, CDR1 is SGHTA, CDR2 FQGNSA.

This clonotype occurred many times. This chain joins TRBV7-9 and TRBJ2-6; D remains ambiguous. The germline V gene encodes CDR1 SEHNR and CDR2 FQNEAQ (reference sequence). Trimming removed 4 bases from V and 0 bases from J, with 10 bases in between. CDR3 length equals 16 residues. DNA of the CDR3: TGTGCCAGCAGCTATGGGCCACCCTCTGGGGCCAACGTCCTGACTTTC. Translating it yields CASSYGPPSGANVLTF.

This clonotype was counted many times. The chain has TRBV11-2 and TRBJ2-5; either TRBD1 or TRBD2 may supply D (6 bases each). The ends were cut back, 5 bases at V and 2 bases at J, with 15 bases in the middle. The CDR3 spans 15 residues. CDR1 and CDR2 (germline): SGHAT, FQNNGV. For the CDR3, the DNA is TGTGCCAGCAGCCCGGGGGCGGGTTTTCAAGAGACCCAGTACTTC. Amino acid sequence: CASSPGAGFQETQYF.